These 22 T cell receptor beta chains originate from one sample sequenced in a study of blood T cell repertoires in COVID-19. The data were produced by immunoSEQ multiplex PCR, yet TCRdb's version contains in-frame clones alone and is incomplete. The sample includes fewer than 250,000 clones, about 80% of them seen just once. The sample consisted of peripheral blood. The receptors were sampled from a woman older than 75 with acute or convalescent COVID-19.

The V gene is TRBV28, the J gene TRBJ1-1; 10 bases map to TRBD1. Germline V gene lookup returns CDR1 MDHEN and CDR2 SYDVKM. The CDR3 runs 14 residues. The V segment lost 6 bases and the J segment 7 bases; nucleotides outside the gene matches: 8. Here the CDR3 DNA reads TGTGCCAGCAGCCAGACAGGGGGCCTGGGTGAAGCTTTCTTT. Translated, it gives CASSQTGGLGEAFF. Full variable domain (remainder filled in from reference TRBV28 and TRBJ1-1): DVKVTQSSRYLVKRTGEKVFLECVQDMDHENMFWYRQDPGLGLRLIYFSYDVKMKEKGDIPEGYSVSREKKERFSLILESASTNQTSMYLCASSQTGGLGEAFFGQGTRLTVV.

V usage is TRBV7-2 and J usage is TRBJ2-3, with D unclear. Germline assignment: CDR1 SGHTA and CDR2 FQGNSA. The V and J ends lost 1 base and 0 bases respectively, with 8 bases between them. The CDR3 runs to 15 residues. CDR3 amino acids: CASSLEQISTDTQYF. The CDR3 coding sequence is TGTGCCAGCAGCTTAGAACAGATAAGCACAGATACGCAGTATTTT.

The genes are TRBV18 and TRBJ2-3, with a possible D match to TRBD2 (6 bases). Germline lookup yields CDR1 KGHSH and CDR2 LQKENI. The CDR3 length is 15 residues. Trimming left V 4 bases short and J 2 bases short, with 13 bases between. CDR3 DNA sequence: TGTGCCAGCTCACGAACCATAGCGGACACAGATACGCAGTATTTT. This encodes CASSRTIADTDTQYF. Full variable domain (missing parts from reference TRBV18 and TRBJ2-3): NAGVMQNPRHLVRRRGQEARLRCSPMKGHSHVYWYRQLPEEGLKFMVYLQKENIIDESGMPKERFSAEFPKEGPSILRIQQVVRGDSAAYFCASSRTIADTDTQYFGPGTRLTVL.

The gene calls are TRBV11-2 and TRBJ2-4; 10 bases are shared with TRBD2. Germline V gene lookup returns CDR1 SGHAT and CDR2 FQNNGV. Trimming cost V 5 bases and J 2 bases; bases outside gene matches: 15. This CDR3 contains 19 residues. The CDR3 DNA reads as TGTGCCAGCAGCCTACCCAAGCCCGCTAGCGGGAGATCCAAAAACATTCAGTACTTC. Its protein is CASSLPKPASGRSKNIQYF.

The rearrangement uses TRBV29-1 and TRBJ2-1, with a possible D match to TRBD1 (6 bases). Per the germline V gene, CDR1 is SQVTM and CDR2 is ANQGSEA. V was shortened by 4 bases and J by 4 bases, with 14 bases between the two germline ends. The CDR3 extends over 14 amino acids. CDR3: CSVVPPDRYNEQFF. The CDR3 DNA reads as TGCAGCGTTGTTCCCCCGGACAGATACAATGAGCAGTTCTTC.

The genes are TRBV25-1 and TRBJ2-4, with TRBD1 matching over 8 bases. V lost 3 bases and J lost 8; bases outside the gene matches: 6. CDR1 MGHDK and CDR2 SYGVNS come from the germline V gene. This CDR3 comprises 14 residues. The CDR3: CASSDSATGDIQYF. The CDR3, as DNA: TGTGCCAGCAGTGATTCTGCGACAGGGGACATTCAGTACTTC.

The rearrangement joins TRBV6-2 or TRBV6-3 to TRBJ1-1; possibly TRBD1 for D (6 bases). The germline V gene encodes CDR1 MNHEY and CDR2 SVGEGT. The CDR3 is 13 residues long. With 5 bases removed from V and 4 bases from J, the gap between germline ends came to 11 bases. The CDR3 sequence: CASSRTGTTEAFF. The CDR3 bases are TGTGCCAGCAGTCGTACAGGGACCACTGAAGCTTTCTTT.

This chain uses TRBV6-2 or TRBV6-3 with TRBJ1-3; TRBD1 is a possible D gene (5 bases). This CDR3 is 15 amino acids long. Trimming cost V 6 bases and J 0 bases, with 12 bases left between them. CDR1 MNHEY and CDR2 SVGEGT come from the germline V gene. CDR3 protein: CASSRRDFSGNTIYF. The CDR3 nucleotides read TGTGCCAGCAGCCGACGGGACTTCTCTGGAAACACCATATATTTT.

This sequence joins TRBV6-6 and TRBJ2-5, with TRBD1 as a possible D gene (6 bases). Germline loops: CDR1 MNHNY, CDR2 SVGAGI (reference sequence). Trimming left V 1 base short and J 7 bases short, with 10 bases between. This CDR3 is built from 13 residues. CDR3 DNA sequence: TGTGCCAGCAGTTACTACGGACAGCCGACCCAGTACTTC. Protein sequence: CASSYYGQPTQYF.

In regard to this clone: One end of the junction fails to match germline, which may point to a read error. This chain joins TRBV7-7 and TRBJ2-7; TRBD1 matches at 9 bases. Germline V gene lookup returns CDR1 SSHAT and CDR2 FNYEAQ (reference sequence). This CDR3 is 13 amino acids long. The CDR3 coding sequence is TGTGCTAGCAGCTGGGGACAGGGAGGCGAGCAGTACTTC. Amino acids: CASSWGQGGEQYF.

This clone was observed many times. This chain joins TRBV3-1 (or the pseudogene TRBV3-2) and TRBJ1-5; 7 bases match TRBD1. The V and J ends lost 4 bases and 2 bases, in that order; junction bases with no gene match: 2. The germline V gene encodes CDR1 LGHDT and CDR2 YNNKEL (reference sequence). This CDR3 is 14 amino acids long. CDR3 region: CASSPGQRNQPQHF. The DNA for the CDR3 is TGTGCCAGCAGCCCGGGACAGCGCAATCAGCCCCAGCATTTT.

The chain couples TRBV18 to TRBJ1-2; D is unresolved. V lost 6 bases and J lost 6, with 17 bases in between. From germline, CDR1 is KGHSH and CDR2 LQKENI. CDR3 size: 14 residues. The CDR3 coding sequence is TGTGCCAGCTCTCCCAAGGAGGGTCCGGATGGCTACACCTTC. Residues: CASSPKEGPDGYTF.

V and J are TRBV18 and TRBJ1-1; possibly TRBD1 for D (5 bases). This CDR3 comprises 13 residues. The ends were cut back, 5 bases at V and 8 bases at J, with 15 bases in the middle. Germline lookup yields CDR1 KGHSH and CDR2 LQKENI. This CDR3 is CASSLRGLEEAFF. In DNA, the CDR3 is TGTGCCAGCTCATTAAGGGGACTTGAGGAAGCTTTCTTT.

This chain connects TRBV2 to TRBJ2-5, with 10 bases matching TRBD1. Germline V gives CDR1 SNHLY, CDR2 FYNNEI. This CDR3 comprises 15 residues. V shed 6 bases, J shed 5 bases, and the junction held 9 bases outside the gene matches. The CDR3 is CASRADRGSAETQYF. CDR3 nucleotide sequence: TGTGCCAGCAGGGCGGACAGGGGGAGTGCGGAGACCCAGTACTTC. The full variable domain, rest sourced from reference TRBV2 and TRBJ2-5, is EPEVTQTPSHQVTQMGQEVILRCVPISNHLYFYWYRQILGQKVEFLVSFYNNEISEKSEIFDDQFSVERPDGSNFTLKIRSTKLEDSAMYFCASRADRGSAETQYFGPGTRLLVL.

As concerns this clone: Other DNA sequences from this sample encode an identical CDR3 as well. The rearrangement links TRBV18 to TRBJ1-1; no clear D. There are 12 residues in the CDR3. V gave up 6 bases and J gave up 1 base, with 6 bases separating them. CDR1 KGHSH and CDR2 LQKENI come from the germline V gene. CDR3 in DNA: TGTGCCAGCTCTTCGGGGAACACTGAAGCTTTCTTT. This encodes CASSSGNTEAFF.

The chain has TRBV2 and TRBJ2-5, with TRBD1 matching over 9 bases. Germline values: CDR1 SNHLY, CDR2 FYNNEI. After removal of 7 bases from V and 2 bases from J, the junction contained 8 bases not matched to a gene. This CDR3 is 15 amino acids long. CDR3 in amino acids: CASNRGDREQETQYF. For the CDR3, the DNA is TGTGCCAGCAACCGCGGGGACAGGGAGCAAGAGACCCAGTACTTC.

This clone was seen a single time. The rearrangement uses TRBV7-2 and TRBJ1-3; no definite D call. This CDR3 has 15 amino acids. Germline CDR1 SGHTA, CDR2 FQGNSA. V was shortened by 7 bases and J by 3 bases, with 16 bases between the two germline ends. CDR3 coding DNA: TGTGCCAGCACCTCCGCGCGGGGTTATGGAAACACCATATATTTT. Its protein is CASTSARGYGNTIYF.

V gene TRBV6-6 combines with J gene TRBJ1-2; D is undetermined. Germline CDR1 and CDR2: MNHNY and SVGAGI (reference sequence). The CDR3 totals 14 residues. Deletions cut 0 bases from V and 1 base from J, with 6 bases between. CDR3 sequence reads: CASSYSELNYGYTF. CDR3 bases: TGTGCCAGCAGTTACTCCGAGCTTAACTATGGCTACACCTTC.

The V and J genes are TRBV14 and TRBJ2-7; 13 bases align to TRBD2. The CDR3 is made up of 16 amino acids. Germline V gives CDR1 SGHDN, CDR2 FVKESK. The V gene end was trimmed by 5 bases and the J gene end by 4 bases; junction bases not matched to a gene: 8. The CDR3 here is CASSYRTSGGLYEQYF. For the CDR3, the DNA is TGTGCCAGCAGCTATCGGACTAGCGGGGGACTTTACGAGCAGTACTTC.

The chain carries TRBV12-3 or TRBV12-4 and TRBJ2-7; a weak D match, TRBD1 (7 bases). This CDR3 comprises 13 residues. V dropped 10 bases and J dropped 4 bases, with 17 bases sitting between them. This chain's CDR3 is CATGHSGGYEQYF. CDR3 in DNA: TGTGCCACCGGACATTCAGGGGGGTACGAGCAGTACTTC.

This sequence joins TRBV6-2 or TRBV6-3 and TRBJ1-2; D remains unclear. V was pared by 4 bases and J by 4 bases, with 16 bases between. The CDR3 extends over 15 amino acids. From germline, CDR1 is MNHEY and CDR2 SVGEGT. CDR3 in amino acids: CASSSVARSLYGYTF. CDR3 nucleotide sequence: TGTGCCAGCAGTTCCGTCGCTCGCAGTCTCTATGGCTACACCTTC.

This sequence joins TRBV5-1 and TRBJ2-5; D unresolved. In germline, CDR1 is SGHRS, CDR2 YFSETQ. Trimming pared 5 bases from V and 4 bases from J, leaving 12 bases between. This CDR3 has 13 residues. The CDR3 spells CASRKDTLETQYF. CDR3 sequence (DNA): TGCGCCAGCAGAAAAGACACCCTAGAGACCCAGTACTTC. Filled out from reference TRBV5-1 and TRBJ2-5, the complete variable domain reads KAGVTQTPRYLIKTRGQQVTLSCSPISGHRSVSWYQQTPGQGLQFLFEYFSETQRNKGNFPGRFSGRQFSNSRSEMNVSTLELGDSALYLCASRKDTLETQYFGPGTRLLVL.